This is a list of T cell receptor beta chains from one sample in a study of immune characterization of retroperitoneal liposarcoma. TCRdb called the PCR reads again in MiXCR, with one record for every CDR3 protein. The profile shows 7,000 or so distinct CDR3 sequences, about 29% of them singletons. The sequenced sample consisted of tumor tissue. The origin of the receptors is a female donor with retroperitoneal liposarcoma. Each CDR3 is given with its conserved first and last residue. Fields, in order: J gene, D gene, V gene, clone size, CDR3 protein, CDR3 DNA. A D gene is named only where the DNA matches it firmly. Size is omitted from some rows. Given values are once, few, many or a class for expanded clones.

>TRBJ2-5|.|TRBV7-2|many
CASSLDGPWRETQYF
TGTGCCAGCAGCTTAGATGGACCTTGGCGGGAGACCCAGTACTTC
>TRBJ2-7|.|TRBV10-3|medium-sized
CAIRGTYEQYF
TGTGCCATCAGGGGGACCTACGAGCAGTACTTC
>TRBJ2-3|TRBD2|TRBV6-6|many
CASSPGGLAGVGSTDTQYF
TGTGCCAGCAGTCCCGGGGGACTAGCGGGAGTTGGGAGCACAGATACGCAGTATTTT
>TRBJ2-1|TRBD1|TRBV6-1|medium-sized
CASSETPTGGLTYNEQFF
TGTGCCAGCAGTGAAACTCCTACAGGGGGGTTAACCTACAATGAGCAGTTCTTC
>TRBJ2-2|.|TRBV2|.
CASRRLLAGELFF
TGTGCCAGCCGACGGCTTTTGGCCGGGGAGCTGTTTTTT
>TRBJ2-1|.|TRBV11-3|few
CASSLSSSGLNEQFF
TGTGCCAGCAGCTTAAGTAGTAGCGGTCTCAATGAGCAGTTCTTC
>TRBJ2-5|TRBD2|TRBV5-1|few
CASSPLTSGRASNEQYF
TGCGCCAGCAGCCCTCTGACTAGCGGGAGGGCCTCCAATGAGCAGTACTTT
>TRBJ1-5|.|TRBV7-5|few
CISVPEAKGEVWPQHF
.
>TRBJ2-4|TRBD2|TRBV7-3|large
CASSLDGTSGNIQYF
TGTGCCAGCAGTCTTGACGGGACTAGCGGAAACATTCAGTACTTC
>TRBJ2-1|.|TRBV6-1|many
CASSQSGQALGRRYEQFF
TGTGCCAGCAGTCAGTCTGGACAGGCCTTGGGGAGGAGGTACGAGCAGTTCTTC
>TRBJ2-3|TRBD2|TRBV11-2|medium-sized
CASSLRLAGGSDTDTQYF
TGTGCCAGCAGCTTACGTCTAGCGGGAGGGAGTGACACAGATACGCAGTATTTT
>TRBJ2-1|TRBD1|TRBV6-1|many
CASTLDRSGYNEQFF
TGTGCCAGCACCTTGGACAGGTCGGGCTACAATGAGCAGTTCTTC